This TCR beta chain was found in a study of OX40 agonist ivuxolimab in advanced cancers. Here immunoSEQ multiplex PCR was the method, and the copy in TCRdb shows in-frame clones only, minus some. The sample has about 26,000 clones; around nine tenths are singletons. This CDR3 region has 15 residues. Germline lookup yields CDR1 MDHEN and CDR2 SYDVKM. V lost 6 bases and J lost 4; bases outside the gene matches: 11. V is TRBV28 and J is TRBJ2-7; 8 nucleotides agree with TRBD1. This clonotype was obtained from an adult with an advanced solid tumor such as melanoma, head and neck, liver or kidney cancer. Source: CD4+ or CD8+ T cells sorted from blood, taken in a trial of the OX40 agonist ivuxolimab. CDR3 loop: CASRENRGSGYEQYF. As DNA, the CDR3 is TGTGCCAGCAGGGAAAACAGGGGGTCTGGGTACGAGCAGTACTTC.